This T cell receptor beta chain was sequenced for a study of breast tumors, draining lymph nodes, adjacent tissues. TCRdb re-analysed the multiplex PCR reads in MiXCR, keeping a single row per CDR3 protein. Seen here are around 140,000 distinct CDR3 sequences, about 30% observed once, and the top ten hold less than 2.5%. This clonotype was detected ten times or more. Trimming removed 2 bases at V and 2 bases at J, with 4 bases between. This CDR3 has 13 amino acids. Looked up from germline, CDR1 is MNHNS and CDR2 is SASEGT. Axillary draining lymph nodes of breast cancer patients supplied the node samples.

The TCR was taken from a female donor with breast cancer. Some clones in this sample may be carry-over from other donors' samples. The chain has TRBV6-1 and TRBJ1-5; D gene ambiguous. Sequencing used axillary lymph node tissue. Here the CDR3 reads CASSEQRNQPQHF. The CDR3, as DNA: TGTGCCAGCAGTGAACAGCGCAATCAGCCCCAGCATTTT.